This T cell receptor (beta chain) was identified during a study of T cell changes during pregnancy in multiple sclerosis (dated by TCRdb to the late 2010s). Turning to the overall study: The study examined how the T cell repertoire changed over the course of pregnancy in women with multiple sclerosis.

The CDR3 spans 14 residues, from the cysteine through the phenylalanine. Here the CDR3 DNA is all that survives: 42 bases in frame from base 1. From the germline V gene (reference sequence), CDR1 is SSHAT and CDR2 is FNYEAQ. The library came from the immunoSEQ multiplex PCR assay. TCRdb took over this immuneACCESS table, retaining in-frame rearrangements with V and J assigned. Such tables are incomplete; in checked studies, under half of the missing clones stem from an unresolved V gene, and the remainder is unexplained. The sample table lists fewer than 50,000 clones, roughly 90% of them with a count of one. The biggest ten clones account for roughly 4.5% of the sample. In the case of this clone: Its antigen is currently not known. Its ends do not fully match the called genes, so a read error is possible.

The rearrangement joined TRBV7-7 to TRBJ2-5; 10 of the junction bases match TRBD1. The input for sequencing was peripheral blood, taken in the second trimester of pregnancy. This TCR was recovered from a female donor in good health, enrolled as a control in a pregnancy study. The nucleotides are TGTGCTAGCAGCCCGGACAGGGGGCAAGAGACCCAGTACTTC. Translated, it reads CASSPDRGQETQYF.